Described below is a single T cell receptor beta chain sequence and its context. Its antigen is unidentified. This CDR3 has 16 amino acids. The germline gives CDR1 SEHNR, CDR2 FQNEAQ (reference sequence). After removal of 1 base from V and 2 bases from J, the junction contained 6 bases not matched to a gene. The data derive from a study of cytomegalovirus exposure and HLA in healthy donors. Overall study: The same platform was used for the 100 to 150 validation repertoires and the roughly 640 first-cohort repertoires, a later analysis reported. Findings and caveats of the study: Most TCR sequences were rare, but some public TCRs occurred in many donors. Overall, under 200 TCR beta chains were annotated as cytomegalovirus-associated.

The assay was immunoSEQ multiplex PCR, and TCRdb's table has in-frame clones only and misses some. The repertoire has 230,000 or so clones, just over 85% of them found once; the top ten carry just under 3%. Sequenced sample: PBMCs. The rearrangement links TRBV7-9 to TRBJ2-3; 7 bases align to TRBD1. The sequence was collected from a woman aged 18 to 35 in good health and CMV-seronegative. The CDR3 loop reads CASSLVGTDDTDTQYF. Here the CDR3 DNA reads TGTGCCAGCAGCTTAGTCGGGACAGATGACACAGATACGCAGTATTTT.